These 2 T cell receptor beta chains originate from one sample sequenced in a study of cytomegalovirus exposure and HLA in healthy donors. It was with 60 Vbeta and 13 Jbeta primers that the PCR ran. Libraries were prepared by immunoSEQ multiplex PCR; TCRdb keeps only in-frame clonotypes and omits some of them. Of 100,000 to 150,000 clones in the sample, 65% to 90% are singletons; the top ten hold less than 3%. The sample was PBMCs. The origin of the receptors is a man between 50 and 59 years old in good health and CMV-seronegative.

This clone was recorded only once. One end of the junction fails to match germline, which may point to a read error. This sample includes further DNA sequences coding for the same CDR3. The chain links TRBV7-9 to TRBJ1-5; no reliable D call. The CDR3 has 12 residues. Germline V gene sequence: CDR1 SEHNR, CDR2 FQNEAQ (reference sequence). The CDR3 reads CASSFSDQPQHF. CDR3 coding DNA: TGTGCCAGCAGCTTTAGCGATCAGCCCCAGCATTTT.

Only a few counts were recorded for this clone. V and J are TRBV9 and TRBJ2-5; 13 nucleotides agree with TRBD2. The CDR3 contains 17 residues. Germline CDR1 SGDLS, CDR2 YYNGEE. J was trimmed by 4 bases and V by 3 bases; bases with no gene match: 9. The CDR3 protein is CASSAGRLAGGAETQYF. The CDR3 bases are TGTGCCAGCAGCGCGGGGCGACTAGCGGGGGGCGCAGAGACCCAGTACTTC.